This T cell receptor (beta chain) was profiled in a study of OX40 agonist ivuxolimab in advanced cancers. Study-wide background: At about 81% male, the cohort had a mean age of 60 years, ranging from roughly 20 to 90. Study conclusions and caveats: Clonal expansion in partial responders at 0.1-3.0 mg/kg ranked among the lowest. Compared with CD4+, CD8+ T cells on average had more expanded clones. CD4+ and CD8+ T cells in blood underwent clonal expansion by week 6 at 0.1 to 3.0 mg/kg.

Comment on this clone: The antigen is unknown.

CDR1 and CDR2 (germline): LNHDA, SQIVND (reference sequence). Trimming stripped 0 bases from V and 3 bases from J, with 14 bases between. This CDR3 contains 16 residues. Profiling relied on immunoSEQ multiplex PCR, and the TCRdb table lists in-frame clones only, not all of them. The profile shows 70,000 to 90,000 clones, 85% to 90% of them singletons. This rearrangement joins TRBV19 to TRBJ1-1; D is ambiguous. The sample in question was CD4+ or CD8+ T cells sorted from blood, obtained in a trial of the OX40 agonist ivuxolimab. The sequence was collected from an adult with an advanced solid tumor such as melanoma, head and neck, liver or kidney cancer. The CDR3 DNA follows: TGTGCCAGTAGTATAGATCTGGGGAGGGCTGACACTGAAGCTTTCTTT. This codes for CASSIDLGRADTEAFF. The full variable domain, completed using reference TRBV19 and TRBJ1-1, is DGGITQSPKYLFRKEGQNVTLSCEQNLNHDAMYWYRQDPGQGLRLIYYSQIVNDFQKGDIAEGYSVSREKKESFPLTVTSAQKNPTAFYLCASSIDLGRADTEAFFGQGTRLTVV.